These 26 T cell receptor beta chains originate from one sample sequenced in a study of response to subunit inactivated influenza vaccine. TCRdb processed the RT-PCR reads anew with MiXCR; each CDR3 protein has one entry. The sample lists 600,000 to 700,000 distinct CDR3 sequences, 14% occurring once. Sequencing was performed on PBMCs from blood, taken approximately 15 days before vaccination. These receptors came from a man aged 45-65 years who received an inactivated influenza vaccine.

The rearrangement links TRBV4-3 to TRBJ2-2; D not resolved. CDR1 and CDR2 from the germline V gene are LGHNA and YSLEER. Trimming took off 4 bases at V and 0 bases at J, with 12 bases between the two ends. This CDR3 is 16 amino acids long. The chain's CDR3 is CASSPDSQPNTGELFF. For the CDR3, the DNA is TGCGCCAGCAGCCCTGACTCCCAGCCGAACACCGGGGAGCTGTTTTTT.

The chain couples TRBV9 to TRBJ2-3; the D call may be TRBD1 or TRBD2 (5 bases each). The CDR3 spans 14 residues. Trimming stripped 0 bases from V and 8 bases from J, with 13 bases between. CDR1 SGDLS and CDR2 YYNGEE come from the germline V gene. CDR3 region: CASSVEGERVTQYF. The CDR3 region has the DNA TGTGCCAGCAGCGTAGAAGGGGAGAGGGTTACGCAGTATTTT.

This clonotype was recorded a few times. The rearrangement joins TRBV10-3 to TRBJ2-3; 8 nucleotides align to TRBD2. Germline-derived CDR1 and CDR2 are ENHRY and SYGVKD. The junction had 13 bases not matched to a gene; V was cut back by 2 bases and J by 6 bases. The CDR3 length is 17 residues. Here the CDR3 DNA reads TGTGCCATCAGTGAGGCGGGGGGCTTAGCCCGAGTGGATACGCAGTATTTT. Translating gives CAISEAGGLARVDTQYF.

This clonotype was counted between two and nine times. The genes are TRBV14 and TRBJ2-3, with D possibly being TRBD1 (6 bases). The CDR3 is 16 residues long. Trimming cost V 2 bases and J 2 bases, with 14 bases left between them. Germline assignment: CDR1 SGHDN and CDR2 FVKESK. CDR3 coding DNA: TGTGCCAGCAGCCAACGTGGGGGCTTTAACACAGATACGCAGTATTTT. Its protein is CASSQRGGFNTDTQYF. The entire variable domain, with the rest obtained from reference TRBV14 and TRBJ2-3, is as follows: EAGVTQFPSHSVIEKGQTVTLRCDPISGHDNLYWYRRVMGKEIKFLLHFVKESKQDESGMPNNRFLAERTGGTYSTLKVQPAELEDSGVYFCASSQRGGFNTDTQYFGPGTRLTVL.

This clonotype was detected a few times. CDR3 loop: CASSLDRGSDEKLFF. DNA of the CDR3: TGTGCCAGCAGTCTTGACAGGGGTAGTGATGAAAAACTGTTTTTT. V and J are TRBV28 and TRBJ1-4; 8 bases are shared with TRBD1. Trimming cost V 5 bases and J 6 bases; bases outside gene matches: 8. The CDR3 consists of 15 residues. From germline, CDR1 is MDHEN and CDR2 SYDVKM.

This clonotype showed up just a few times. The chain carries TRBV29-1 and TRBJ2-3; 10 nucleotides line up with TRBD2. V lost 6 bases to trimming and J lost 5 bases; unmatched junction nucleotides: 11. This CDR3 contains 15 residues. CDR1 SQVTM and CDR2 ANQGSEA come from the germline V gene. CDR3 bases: TGCAGCGTGGGACGAGCGGGGGGGCCTGAAGATACGCAGTATTTT. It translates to CSVGRAGGPEDTQYF.

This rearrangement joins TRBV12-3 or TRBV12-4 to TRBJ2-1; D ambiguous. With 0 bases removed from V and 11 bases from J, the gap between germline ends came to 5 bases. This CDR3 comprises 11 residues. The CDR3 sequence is CASSLAGKQFF. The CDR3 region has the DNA TGTGCCAGCAGTTTAGCGGGGAAGCAGTTCTTC.

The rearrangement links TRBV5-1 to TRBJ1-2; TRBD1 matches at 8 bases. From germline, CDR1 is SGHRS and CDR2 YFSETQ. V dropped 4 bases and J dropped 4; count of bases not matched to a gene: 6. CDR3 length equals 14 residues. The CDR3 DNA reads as TGCGCCAGCAGCCAACCAGGGACAGGCTATGGCTACACCTTC. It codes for CASSQPGTGYGYTF.

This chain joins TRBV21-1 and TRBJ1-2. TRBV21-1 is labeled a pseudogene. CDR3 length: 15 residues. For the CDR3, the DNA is TGTGCCAGCAGCATAGCACTCTTAGCTAACTATGGCTACACCTTC. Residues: CASSIALLANYGYTF.

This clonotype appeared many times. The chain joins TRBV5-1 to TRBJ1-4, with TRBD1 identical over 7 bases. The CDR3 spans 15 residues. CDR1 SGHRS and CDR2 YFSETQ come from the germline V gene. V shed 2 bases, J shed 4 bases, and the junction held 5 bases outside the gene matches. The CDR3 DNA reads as TGCGCCAGCAGCTTTACGGGACAGAGTAATGAAAAACTGTTTTTT. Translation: CASSFTGQSNEKLFF.

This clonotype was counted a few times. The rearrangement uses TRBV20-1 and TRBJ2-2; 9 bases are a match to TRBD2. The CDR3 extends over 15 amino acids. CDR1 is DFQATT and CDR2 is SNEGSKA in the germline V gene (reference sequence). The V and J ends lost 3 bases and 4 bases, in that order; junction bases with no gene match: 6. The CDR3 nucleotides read TGCAGTGCTAGTCGACCTAGCGGGACCACCGGGGAGCTGTTTTTT. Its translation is CSASRPSGTTGELFF.

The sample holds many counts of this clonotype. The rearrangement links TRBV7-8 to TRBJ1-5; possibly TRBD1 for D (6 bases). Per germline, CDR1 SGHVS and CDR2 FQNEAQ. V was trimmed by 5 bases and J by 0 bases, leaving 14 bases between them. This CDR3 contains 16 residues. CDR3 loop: CASSLWTAYSNQPQHF. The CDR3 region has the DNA TGTGCCAGCAGCCTATGGACAGCTTATAGCAATCAGCCCCAGCATTTT.

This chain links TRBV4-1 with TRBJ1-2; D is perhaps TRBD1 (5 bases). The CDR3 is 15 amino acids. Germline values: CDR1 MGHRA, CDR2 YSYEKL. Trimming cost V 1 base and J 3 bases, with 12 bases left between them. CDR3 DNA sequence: TGCGCCAGCAGCCAAGTAGGGGACGGATACTATGGCTACACCTTC. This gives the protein CASSQVGDGYYGYTF.

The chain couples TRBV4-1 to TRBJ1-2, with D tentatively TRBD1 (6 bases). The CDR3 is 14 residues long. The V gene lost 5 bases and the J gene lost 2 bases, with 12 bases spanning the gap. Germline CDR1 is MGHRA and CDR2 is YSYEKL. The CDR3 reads CASSYKTGNYGYTF. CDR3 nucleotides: TGCGCCAGCAGCTATAAAACAGGGAACTATGGCTACACCTTC.

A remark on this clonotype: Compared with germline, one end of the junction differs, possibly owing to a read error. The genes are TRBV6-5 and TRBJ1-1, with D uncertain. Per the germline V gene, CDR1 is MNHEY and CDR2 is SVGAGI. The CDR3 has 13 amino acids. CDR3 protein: CASSLPGETEAYF. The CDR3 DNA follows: TGTGCCAGCAGTTTGCCCGGGGAGACTGAAGCTTACTTT.

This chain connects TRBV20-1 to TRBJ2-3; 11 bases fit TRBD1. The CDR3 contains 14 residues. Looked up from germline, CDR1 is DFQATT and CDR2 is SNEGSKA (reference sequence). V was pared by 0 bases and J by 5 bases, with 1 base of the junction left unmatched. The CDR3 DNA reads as TGCAGTGCTAGAGAGGGGACAGGGGGAGATACGCAGTATTTT. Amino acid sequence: CSAREGTGGDTQYF.

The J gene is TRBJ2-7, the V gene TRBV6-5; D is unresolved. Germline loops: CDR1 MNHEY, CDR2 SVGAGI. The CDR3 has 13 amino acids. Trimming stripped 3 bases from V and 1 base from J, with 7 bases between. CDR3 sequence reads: CASSYGKSYEQYF. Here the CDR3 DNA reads TGTGCCAGCAGTTATGGGAAATCCTACGAGCAGTACTTC.

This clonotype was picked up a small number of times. This CDR3 is CASTPGGAYNEQFF. The CDR3 DNA follows: TGCGCCAGCACCCCCGGCGGGGCCTACAATGAGCAGTTCTTC. The rearrangement uses TRBV5-1 and TRBJ2-1; TRBD2 might be the D (6 bases). V lost 6 bases, J lost 2 bases, and 12 bases lay in between. Germline lookup yields CDR1 SGHRS and CDR2 YFSETQ. This CDR3 has 14 amino acids.

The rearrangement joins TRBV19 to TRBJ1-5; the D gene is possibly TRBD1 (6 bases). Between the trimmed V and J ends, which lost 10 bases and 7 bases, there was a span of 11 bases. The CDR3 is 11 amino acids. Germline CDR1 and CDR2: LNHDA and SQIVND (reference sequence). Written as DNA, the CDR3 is TGTGCCACAGGGGATTACCAGCCCCAGCATTTT. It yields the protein CATGDYQPQHF.

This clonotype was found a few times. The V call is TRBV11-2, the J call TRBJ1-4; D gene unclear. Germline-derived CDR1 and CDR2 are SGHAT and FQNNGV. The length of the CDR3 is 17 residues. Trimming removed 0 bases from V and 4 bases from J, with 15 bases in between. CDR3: CASSLEPFGGFNEKLFF. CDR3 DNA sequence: TGTGCCAGCAGCTTAGAACCCTTCGGCGGTTTTAATGAAAAACTGTTTTTT.

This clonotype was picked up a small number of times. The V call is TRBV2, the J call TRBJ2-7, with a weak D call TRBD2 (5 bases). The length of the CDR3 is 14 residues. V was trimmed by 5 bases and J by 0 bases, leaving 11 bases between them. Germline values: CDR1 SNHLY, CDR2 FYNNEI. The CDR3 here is CASSWGESSYEQYF. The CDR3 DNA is TGTGCCAGCAGTTGGGGAGAGAGCTCCTACGAGCAGTACTTC.

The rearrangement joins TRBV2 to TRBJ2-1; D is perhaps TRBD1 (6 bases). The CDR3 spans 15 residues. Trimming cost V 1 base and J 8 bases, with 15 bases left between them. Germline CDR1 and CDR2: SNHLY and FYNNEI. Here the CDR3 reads CASSEEAGEVDEQFF. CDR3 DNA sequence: TGTGCCAGCAGTGAAGAGGCAGGGGAAGTAGATGAGCAGTTCTTC.

CDR3 nucleotides: TGTGCCACCAGCAGAGATAGGACTCCGTGGACCGGGGAGCTGTTTTTT. Its translation: CATSRDRTPWTGELFF. The chain carries TRBV15 and TRBJ2-2, with D maybe TRBD2 (5 bases). CDR3 length equals 16 residues. Looked up from germline, CDR1 is LNHNV and CDR2 is YYDKDF (reference sequence). Trimming shortened V by 0 bases and J by 5 bases, and 13 bases separated the two germline ends. Combining the CDR3 with reference TRBV15 and TRBJ2-2 gives the whole variable domain DAMVIQNPRYQVTQFGKPVTLSCSQTLNHNVMYWYQQKSSQAPKLLFHYYDKDFNNEADTPDNFQSRRPNTSFCFLDIRSPGLGDTAMYLCATSRDRTPWTGELFFGEGSRLTVL.

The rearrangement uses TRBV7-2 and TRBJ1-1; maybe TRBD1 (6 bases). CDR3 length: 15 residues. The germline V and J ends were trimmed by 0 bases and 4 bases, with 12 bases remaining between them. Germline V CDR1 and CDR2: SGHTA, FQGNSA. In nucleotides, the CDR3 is TGTGCCAGCAGCTTAGCCGGGGGCGAGGTCACTGAAGCTTTCTTT. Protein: CASSLAGGEVTEAFF.

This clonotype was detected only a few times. The CDR3 DNA is TGTGCCAGCAGCCGAGCGGGTAGCGCCTCCTACGAGCAGTACTTC. Protein: CASSRAGSASYEQYF. The chain uses TRBV3-1 and TRBJ2-7; maybe TRBD2 (6 bases). The V gene lost 4 bases and the J gene lost 0 bases, with 13 bases spanning the gap. Germline CDR1 and CDR2: LGHDT and YNNKEL (reference sequence). This CDR3 region has 15 residues.

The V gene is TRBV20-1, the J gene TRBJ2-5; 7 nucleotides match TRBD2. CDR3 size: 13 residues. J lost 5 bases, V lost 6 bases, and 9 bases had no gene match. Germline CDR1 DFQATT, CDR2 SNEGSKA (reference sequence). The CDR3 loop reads CSALTGGSETQYF. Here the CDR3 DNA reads TGCAGTGCCCTGACGGGGGGTTCGGAGACCCAGTACTTC.